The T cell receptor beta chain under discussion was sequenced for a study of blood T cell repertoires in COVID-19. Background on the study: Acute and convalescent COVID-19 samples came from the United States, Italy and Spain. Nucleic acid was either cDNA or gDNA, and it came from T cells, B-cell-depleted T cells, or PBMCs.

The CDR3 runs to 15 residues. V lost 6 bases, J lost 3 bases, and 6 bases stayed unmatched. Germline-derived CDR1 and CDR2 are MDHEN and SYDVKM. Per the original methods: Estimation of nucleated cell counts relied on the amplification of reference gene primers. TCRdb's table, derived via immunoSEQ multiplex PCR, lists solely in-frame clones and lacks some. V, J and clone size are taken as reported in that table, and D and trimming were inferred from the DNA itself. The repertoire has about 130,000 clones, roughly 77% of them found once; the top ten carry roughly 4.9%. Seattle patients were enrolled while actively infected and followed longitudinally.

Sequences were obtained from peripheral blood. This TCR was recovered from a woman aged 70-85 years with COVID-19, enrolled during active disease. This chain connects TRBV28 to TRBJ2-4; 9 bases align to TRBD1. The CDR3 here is CASSPGQGVKNIQYF. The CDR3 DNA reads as TGTGCCAGCAGCCCGGGACAGGGTGTCAAAAACATTCAGTACTTC.